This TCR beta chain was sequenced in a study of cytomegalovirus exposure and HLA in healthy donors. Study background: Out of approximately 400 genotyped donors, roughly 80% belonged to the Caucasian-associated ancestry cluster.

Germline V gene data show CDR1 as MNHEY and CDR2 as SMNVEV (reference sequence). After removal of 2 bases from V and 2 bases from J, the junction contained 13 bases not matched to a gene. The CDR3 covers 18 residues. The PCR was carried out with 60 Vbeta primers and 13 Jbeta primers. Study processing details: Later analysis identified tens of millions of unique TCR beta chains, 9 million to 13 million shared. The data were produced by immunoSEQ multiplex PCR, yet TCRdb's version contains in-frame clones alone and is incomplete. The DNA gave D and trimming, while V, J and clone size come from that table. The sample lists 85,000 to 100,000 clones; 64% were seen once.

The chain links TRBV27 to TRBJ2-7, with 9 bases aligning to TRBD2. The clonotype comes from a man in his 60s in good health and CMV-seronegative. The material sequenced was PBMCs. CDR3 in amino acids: CASSLPPSRAGGPYEQYF. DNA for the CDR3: TGTGCCAGCAGTTTACCCCCAAGTCGAGCGGGGGGTCCCTACGAGCAGTACTTC.